This T cell receptor beta chain is from a study of cytomegalovirus exposure and HLA in healthy donors. The V gene's germline CDR1 is LNHDA and CDR2 SQIVND (reference sequence). Trimming left V 5 bases short and J 8 bases short, with 13 bases between. The CDR3 is 13 residues long. Primers for the PCR totalled 60 Vbeta and 13 Jbeta. Generated by immunoSEQ multiplex PCR, the TCRdb table keeps only in-frame clones and is missing some. This sample has 150,000 to 200,000 clones, with 84% found just once. Sequencing was done on a sample of PBMCs. The TCR sequence derives from a man aged 18 to 30 in good health and CMV-seronegative. The chain combines TRBV19 with TRBJ2-1, with a tentative D call TRBD2 (5 bases). CDR3 in DNA: TGTGCCAGTAGTGTCAACTCGAGGGATGAGCAGTTCTTC. It translates to CASSVNSRDEQFF.